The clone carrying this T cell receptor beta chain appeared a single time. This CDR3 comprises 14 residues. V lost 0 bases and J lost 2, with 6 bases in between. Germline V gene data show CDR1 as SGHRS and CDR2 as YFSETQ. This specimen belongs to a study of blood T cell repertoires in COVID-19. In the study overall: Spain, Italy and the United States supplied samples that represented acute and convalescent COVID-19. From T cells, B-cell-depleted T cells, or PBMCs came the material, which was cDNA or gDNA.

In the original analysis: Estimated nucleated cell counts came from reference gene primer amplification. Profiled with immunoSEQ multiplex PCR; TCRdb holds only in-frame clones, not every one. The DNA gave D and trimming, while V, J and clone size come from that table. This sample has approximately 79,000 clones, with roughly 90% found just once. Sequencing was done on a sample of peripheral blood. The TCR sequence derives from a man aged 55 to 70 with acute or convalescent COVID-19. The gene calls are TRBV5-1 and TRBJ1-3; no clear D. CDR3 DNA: TGCGCCAGCAGCTTGGCAGGTACTGGAAACACCATATATTTT. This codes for CASSLAGTGNTIYF.